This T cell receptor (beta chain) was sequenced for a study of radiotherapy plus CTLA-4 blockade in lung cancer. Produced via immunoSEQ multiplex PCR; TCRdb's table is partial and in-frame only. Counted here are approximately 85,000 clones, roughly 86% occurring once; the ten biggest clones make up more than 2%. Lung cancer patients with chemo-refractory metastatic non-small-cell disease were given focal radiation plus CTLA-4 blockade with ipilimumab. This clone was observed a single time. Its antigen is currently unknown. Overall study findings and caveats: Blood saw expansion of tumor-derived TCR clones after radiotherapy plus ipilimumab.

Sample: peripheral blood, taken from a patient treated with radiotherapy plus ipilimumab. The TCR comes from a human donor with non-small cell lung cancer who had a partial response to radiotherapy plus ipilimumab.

CDR3 bases: TGTGCCAGCCTGACAGGGGTTTCACCCCTCCACTTT. Its protein is CASLTGVSPLHF. J is TRBJ1-6 and V is TRBV2; 8 positions match TRBD1. The CDR3 runs 12 residues. After removal of 8 bases from V and 9 bases from J, the junction contained 3 bases not matched to a gene. Per germline, CDR1 SNHLY and CDR2 FYNNEI.